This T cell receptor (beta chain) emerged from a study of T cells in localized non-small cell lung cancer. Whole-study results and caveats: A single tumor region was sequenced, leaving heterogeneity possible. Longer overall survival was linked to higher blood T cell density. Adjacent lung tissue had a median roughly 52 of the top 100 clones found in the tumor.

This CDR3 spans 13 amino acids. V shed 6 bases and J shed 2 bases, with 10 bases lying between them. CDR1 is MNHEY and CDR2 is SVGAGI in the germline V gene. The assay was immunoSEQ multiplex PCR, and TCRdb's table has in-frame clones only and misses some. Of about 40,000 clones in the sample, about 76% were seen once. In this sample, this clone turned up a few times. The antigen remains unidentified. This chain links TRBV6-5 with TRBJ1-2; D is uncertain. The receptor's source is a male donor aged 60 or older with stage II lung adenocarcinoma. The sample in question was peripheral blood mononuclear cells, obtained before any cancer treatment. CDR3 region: CASSRGRNYGYTF. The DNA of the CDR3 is TGTGCCAGCAGCCGCGGACGGAACTATGGCTACACCTTC.